This T cell receptor (beta chain) stems from a study of monozygotic twins with inflammatory bowel disease. Germline V gene data show CDR1 as SSHAT and CDR2 as FNYEAQ (reference sequence). The CDR3 has 15 residues. A word on this clonotype: Its antigen is not known.

UMIs bearing a 6-nucleotide sample barcode were added through template switching. Following a re-call of the 5' RACE reads, TCRdb has one entry per CDR3 protein and lacks DNA. The table for this sample gives some 160,000 distinct CDR3 sequences. Whole-study results and caveats: Twins with IBD had fewer clonotypes in common with others than healthy twins, particularly during disease activity.

Source material: blood. The TCR was taken from a human donor with ulcerative colitis or Crohn's disease, or a healthy co-twin of an affected twin (not recorded which). The rearrangement uses TRBV7-7 and TRBJ2-3; the TCRdb D gene call, TRBD1, has no DNA to confirm it. This CDR3 is CASSPGQGGTDTQYF.